Each of the 17 T cell receptor beta chains below was sequenced from the same sample in a study of CD8 T cells in ankylosing spondylitis. Study-wide findings and caveats: A TCR beta motif made of several highly homologous variants seemed typical of ankylosing spondylitis blood.

No antigens are known for them. From the 5' RACE reads, TCRdb called clonotypes with MiXCR, one entry per CDR3 protein. The sample lists tens of thousands of distinct CDR3 sequences; about 8.3% were seen once. The sample comprised blood, either unsorted or a sorted T cell fraction (not recorded which). Receptors were obtained from a male donor with ankylosing spondylitis.

This clonotype was picked up many times. V usage is TRBV11-2 and J usage is TRBJ2-6, with 9 nucleotides matching TRBD1. J was trimmed by 2 bases and V by 4 bases; bases with no gene match: 3. Looked up from germline, CDR1 is SGHAT and CDR2 is FQNNGV. CDR3 length: 16 amino acids. As DNA, the CDR3 is TGTGCCAGCAGCTCCAGGACAGGGGCTGGGGCCAACGTCCTGACTTTC. Its protein product is CASSSRTGAGANVLTF.

The rearrangement links TRBV3-1 to TRBJ2-3; 12 bases agree with TRBD2. V trimming: 2 bases; J trimming: 2 bases; junction bases outside the gene matches: 14. The CDR3 consists of 20 residues. Germline CDR1 reads LGHDT; CDR2 reads YNNKEL (reference sequence). The DNA of the CDR3 is TGTGCCAGCAGCCAACCAAAGGGGAGGACTAGCGGGACGAACACAGATACGCAGTATTTT. Amino acid sequence: CASSQPKGRTSGTNTDTQYF.

The V call is TRBV27, the J call TRBJ1-1; unclear D gene. The CDR3 consists of 13 residues. V was clipped by 3 bases and J by 4 bases, with 9 bases between them. CDR1 is MNHEY and CDR2 is SMNVEV in the germline V gene (reference sequence). This chain's CDR3 is CASSFNGVTEAFF. DNA of the CDR3: TGTGCCAGCAGTTTTAATGGGGTCACTGAAGCTTTCTTT.

There are a few counts of this clonotype. The V call is TRBV29-1, the J call TRBJ2-7; 11 bases align to TRBD2. Germline loops: CDR1 SQVTM, CDR2 ANQGSEA. The CDR3 sequence is 18 residues long. Trimming cost V 4 bases and J 2 bases; bases outside gene matches: 16. The CDR3 is CSVAGGTGTSGEPYEQYF. DNA of the CDR3: TGCAGCGTTGCGGGAGGGACCGGGACTAGCGGTGAACCCTACGAGCAGTACTTC.

This clonotype came up a few times. V gene TRBV15 combines with J gene TRBJ1-5, with D possibly matching TRBD1 (5 bases). The germline V gene has CDR1 LNHNV and CDR2 YYDKDF (reference sequence). The CDR3 extends over 16 amino acids. V shed 4 bases and J shed 0 bases, with 13 bases lying between them. CDR3 coding DNA: TGTGCCACCAGCACCGGGACGGCGTATAGCAATCAGCCCCAGCATTTT. The encoded protein is CATSTGTAYSNQPQHF.

This chain links TRBV13 with TRBJ2-1; D is undetermined. The CDR3 has 15 amino acids. V was trimmed by 0 bases and J by 2 bases, leaving 8 bases between them. CDR1 is PRHDT and CDR2 is FYEKMQ in the germline V gene (reference sequence). CDR3 residues: CASSLGARAYNEQFF. In nucleotides, the CDR3 is TGTGCCAGCAGCTTAGGAGCCCGGGCCTACAATGAGCAGTTCTTC.

The chain couples TRBV27 to TRBJ2-7; D not certain. Germline CDR1 is MNHEY and CDR2 is SMNVEV (reference sequence). This CDR3 has 15 residues. V lost 2 bases and J 4 bases, leaving 15 bases between the germline ends. CDR3: CASSLGLETIYEQYF. The CDR3 nucleotides read TGTGCCAGCAGTTTAGGTCTAGAGACGATTTACGAGCAGTACTTC.

This chain uses TRBV11-2 with TRBJ2-2; 9 bases fit TRBD2. Germline loops: CDR1 SGHAT, CDR2 FQNNGV. The V segment lost 0 bases and the J segment 5 bases; nucleotides outside the gene matches: 7. CDR3 size: 17 residues. The CDR3: CASSLDLWREGTGELFF. The CDR3 DNA reads as TGTGCCAGCAGCTTAGATCTTTGGCGGGAGGGGACCGGGGAGCTGTTTTTT. Looking up the rest from reference TRBV11-2 and TRBJ2-2 gives the full variable domain: EAGVAQSPRYKIIEKRQSVAFWCNPISGHATLYWYQQILGQGPKLLIQFQNNGVVDDSQLPKDRFSAERLKGVDSTLKIQPAKLEDSAVYLCASSLDLWREGTGELFFGEGSRLTVL.

This clonotype appeared many times. V is TRBV3-1 and J is TRBJ2-3, with D perhaps matching TRBD2 (6 bases). The germline CDR1 and CDR2 sequences are LGHDT and YNNKEL (reference sequence). CDR3 length: 13 amino acids. V lost 3 bases and J lost 6, with 10 bases in between. The CDR3 coding sequence is TGTGCCAGCAGCCAGGATGGGAGGGATACGCAGTATTTT. Its protein product is CASSQDGRDTQYF.

This clonotype was counted at least ten times. The V call is TRBV25-1, the J call TRBJ2-1; 10 positions match TRBD2. Germline V gene sequence: CDR1 MGHDK, CDR2 SYGVNS. Trimming took 5 bases from V and 5 from J; bases not matched to a gene: 6. This CDR3 spans 15 amino acids. CDR3 loop: CASSFGLAAHNEQFF. The CDR3, as DNA: TGTGCCAGCAGTTTTGGACTAGCGGCCCACAATGAGCAGTTCTTC.

Many counts were recorded for this clonotype. The gene calls are TRBV9 and TRBJ2-2; the match to TRBD2 covers 7 bases. The CDR3 totals 15 residues. Trimming removed 2 bases from V and 3 bases from J; junction bases left unmatched: 4. The germline V gene has CDR1 SGDLS and CDR2 YYNGEE. The CDR3 region is CASSVAGADTGELFF. The CDR3 bases are TGTGCCAGCAGCGTCGCGGGAGCAGACACCGGGGAGCTGTTTTTT.

This clonotype was counted many times. The chain employs TRBV10-1 and TRBJ2-1; D ambiguous. In germline, CDR1 is WNHNN, CDR2 SYGVQD (reference sequence). This CDR3 is 12 amino acids long. The V end lost 3 bases, the J end lost 8 bases, and 8 bases lay between the germline ends. CDR3 amino acids: CASSDREDEQFF. The CDR3 nucleotides are TGCGCCAGCAGTGACCGCGAGGATGAGCAGTTCTTC.

This clonotype has ten or more counts. The gene calls are TRBV29-1 and TRBJ2-7; 10 bases fit TRBD1. The CDR3 spans 12 residues. The germline gives CDR1 SQVTM, CDR2 ANQGSEA. The V gene end was trimmed by 4 bases and the J gene end by 5 bases; junction bases not matched to a gene: 2. The CDR3 coding sequence is TGCAGCGTTGTGGGACAGGGGCACGAGCAGTACTTC. Residues: CSVVGQGHEQYF.

This clonotype occurred many times. The chain uses TRBV11-2 and TRBJ1-1, with unresolved D. This CDR3 region has 12 residues. Germline values: CDR1 SGHAT, CDR2 FQNNGV. Trimming shortened V by 5 bases and J by 1 base, and 5 bases separated the two germline ends. CDR3 in DNA: TGTGCCAGCAGCCCGACGAACACTGAAGCTTTCTTT. It translates to CASSPTNTEAFF.

This clonotype has a count of ten or more. The gene calls are TRBV7-8 and TRBJ2-5; 9 bases are shared with TRBD2. Losses at the gene ends were 2 bases for V and 3 bases for J; bases not matched to a gene: 7. The CDR3 contains 16 residues. Germline CDR1 is SGHVS and CDR2 is FQNEAQ. CDR3 sequence (DNA): TGTGCCAGCAGCTTACCGACGGGACTAGCAGAAGAGACCCAGTACTTC. As protein: CASSLPTGLAEETQYF.

This clonotype was seen only a few times. This chain uses TRBV6-2 or TRBV6-3 with TRBJ2-1; no clear D gene. CDR1 and CDR2 (germline): MNHEY, SVGEGT. The CDR3 has 14 residues. Trimming shortened V by 5 bases and J by 0 bases, and 8 bases separated the two germline ends. CDR3 coding DNA: TGTGCCAGCAGTGCCACGAGCTCCTACAATGAGCAGTTCTTC. The encoded protein is CASSATSSYNEQFF.

This clonotype was counted only a few times. The chain recombines TRBV12-3 or TRBV12-4 with TRBJ2-3, with a weak D call TRBD2 (5 bases). The ends were cut back, 4 bases at V and 4 bases at J, with 15 bases in the middle. The length of the CDR3 is 15 residues. The CDR3: CASSSLTNSADTQYF. CDR3 sequence (DNA): TGTGCCAGCAGTTCGTTGACTAACTCGGCAGATACGCAGTATTTT.